This T cell receptor beta chain was recorded in a study of blood T cell repertoires in COVID-19. The CDR3 is 11 residues long. Germline CDR1 is DFQATT and CDR2 is SNEGSKA (reference sequence). V was pared by 3 bases and J by 8 bases, with 10 bases between. TCRdb's table, derived via immunoSEQ multiplex PCR, lists solely in-frame clones and lacks some. Found here are 330,000 or so clones, about nine tenths of them singletons; the top ten hold around 0.92%. People in the exposed group encountered a COVID-19 case within 2 weeks before entering the study. The sample was PBMCs or T cells enriched from blood (not recorded which). The clonotype was recovered from a young woman who had been exposed to COVID-19. This rearrangement joins TRBV20-1 to TRBJ1-2, with unresolved D. The CDR3 loop is CSASPSGGYTF. As DNA, the CDR3 is TGCAGTGCTAGCCCTTCGGGAGGCTACACCTTC.